The next 14 T cell receptor beta chains were all read from a single sample in a study of shared clonotypes between healthy human individuals. Sequencing was performed with immunoSEQ multiplex PCR; in TCRdb, only in-frame clones are kept and a portion is missing. This table has some 2,100,000 clones, under 97% appearing once. The specimen was naive CD4+ T cells sorted from blood. Subset reported: CD45RA+ positively selected. These receptors all stem from a man between 18 and 35 years old in good health.

The chain is built from TRBV7-6 and TRBJ2-3, with D perhaps being TRBD1 or TRBD2 (5 bases each). The germline V gene has CDR1 SGHVS and CDR2 FNYEAQ. V was clipped by 1 base and J by 0 bases, with 11 bases between them. This CDR3 comprises 16 residues. For the CDR3, the DNA is TGTGCCAGCAGCTTAGTCCTGGGGGAGAGCACAGATACGCAGTATTTT. This sequence encodes CASSLVLGESTDTQYF.

With regard to this clone: Compared with germline, one end of the junction differs, possibly owing to a read error. The chain links TRBV25-1 to TRBJ2-2, with 7 bases fitting TRBD1. The CDR3 totals 15 residues. CDR1 and CDR2 from the germline V gene are MGHDK and SYGVNS. In DNA form, the CDR3 reads TGTGCCAGCAAAGGGGACAGTCACAACAGCGGGGAGCTGTTTTTT. Its protein is CASKGDSHNSGELFF. Filled out from reference TRBV25-1 and TRBJ2-2, the complete variable domain reads EADIYQTPRYLVIGTGKKITLECSQTMGHDKMYWYQQDPGMELHLIHYSYGVNSTEKGDLSSESTVSRIRTEHFPLTLESARPSHTSQYLCASKGDSHNSGELFFGEGSRLTVL.

The chain employs TRBV2 and TRBJ2-1; D ambiguous. V was cut by 6 bases and J by 6 bases, with 9 bases left in between. CDR1 SNHLY and CDR2 FYNNEI come from the germline V gene. The CDR3 runs 12 residues. The CDR3 DNA reads as TGTGCCAGCAGAGTAGTGGGCAATGAGCAGTTCTTC. Protein sequence: CASRVVGNEQFF.

To note about this clone: Other DNA sequences in this sample translate to the same CDR3. The gene calls are TRBV5-1 and TRBJ2-7; TRBD1 agrees at 11 bases. Germline V lookup: CDR1 SGHRS, CDR2 YFSETQ. The trim removed 1 base at V and 7 bases at J, leaving 7 bases unmatched. The CDR3 has 15 amino acids. CDR3 region: CASSLSGQGAWEQYF. The CDR3 nucleotides are TGCGCCAGCAGCTTGTCCGGACAGGGGGCTTGGGAGCAGTACTTC.

The V gene is TRBV5-1, the J gene TRBJ2-3, with D tentatively TRBD1 (5 bases). Looked up from germline, CDR1 is SGHRS and CDR2 is YFSETQ. Between the trimmed V and J ends, which lost 0 bases and 4 bases, there was a span of 15 bases. CDR3 length equals 16 residues. The CDR3 sequence: CASSLAPDRGADTQYF. CDR3 nucleotides: TGCGCCAGCAGCTTGGCCCCCGACAGAGGCGCAGATACGCAGTATTTT.

This chain links TRBV12-2 with TRBJ1-5; the listed D gene, TRBD1, was not tested against the DNA. TRBV12-2 is shown as a pseudogene. CDR3 length equals 17 residues. CDR3 nucleotide sequence: TGTGCAAGTCGCTTGGGACACTTAAACTTTAGCAATCAGCCCCAGCATTTT. Protein: CASRLGHLNFSNQPQHF.

The chain has TRBV25-1 and TRBJ1-2; TRBD1 is a possible D gene (6 bases). Per germline, CDR1 MGHDK and CDR2 SYGVNS. This CDR3 is 14 amino acids long. Trimming removed 2 bases at V and 1 base at J, with 8 bases between. CDR3 region: CASSENRVNYGYTF. In DNA form, the CDR3 reads TGTGCCAGCAGTGAAAACAGGGTTAACTATGGCTACACCTTC.

The chain recombines TRBV5-1 with TRBJ2-3; 8 nucleotides agree with TRBD1. Germline trimming cut 0 bases from V and 6 bases from J; bases unmatched to any gene: 9. This CDR3 has 16 amino acids. The V gene's germline CDR1 is SGHRS and CDR2 YFSETQ. CDR3 in DNA: TGCGCCAGCAGCTTGGATACGGGACAGGTTGCGGATACGCAGTATTTT. Amino acid sequence: CASSLDTGQVADTQYF.

This chain uses TRBV5-5 with TRBJ2-5; D may correspond to TRBD1 or TRBD2 (5 bases each). The CDR3 spans 14 residues. Germline CDR1 is SGHKS and CDR2 is YYEKEE (reference sequence). V lost 4 bases to trimming and J lost 5 bases, with 15 bases between them. The CDR3 region is CASSGTFWGETQYF. DNA for the CDR3: TGTGCCAGCAGCGGGACGTTCTGGGGTGAGACCCAGTACTTC.

The chain couples TRBV6-5 to TRBJ1-3; 10 bases are shared with TRBD1. Germline V gives CDR1 MNHEY, CDR2 SVGAGI. V lost 0 bases to trimming and J lost 4 bases; unmatched junction nucleotides: 3. The CDR3 sequence is 16 residues long. The CDR3 bases are TGTGCCAGCAGTTACTCCGGGACAGGGGCCGGAAACACCATATATTTT. Protein product: CASSYSGTGAGNTIYF.

The CDR3: CASSAYPVTGADTQYF. Here the CDR3 DNA reads TGTGCCAGTAGTGCCTACCCCGTGACTGGCGCAGATACGCAGTATTTT. The J gene is TRBJ2-3, the V gene TRBV19; no firm D call. The CDR3 extends over 16 amino acids. V was cut by 5 bases and J by 4 bases, with 19 bases left in between. Germline V gene lookup returns CDR1 LNHDA and CDR2 SQIVND (reference sequence).

This chain connects TRBV7-8 to TRBJ2-5, with D possibly being TRBD2 (5 bases). Per the germline V gene, CDR1 is SGHVS and CDR2 is FQNEAQ. This CDR3 comprises 14 residues. The V end lost 4 bases, the J end lost 1 base, and 10 bases lay between the germline ends. The chain's CDR3 is CASSYPAGQETQYF. The CDR3 region has the DNA TGTGCCAGCAGCTACCCGGCGGGCCAAGAGACCCAGTACTTC.

The CDR3 DNA reads TGTGCCAGCAGTGGGGCAGGGTTTGGAAACACCATATATTTT. Encoded protein: CASSGAGFGNTIYF. This chain uses TRBV6-1 with TRBJ1-3, with D possibly TRBD1 on 5 matching bases. CDR3 size: 14 residues. Germline V CDR1 and CDR2: MNHNS, SASEGT. V gave up 4 bases and J gave up 3 bases, with 10 bases separating them.

The chain uses TRBV15 and TRBJ2-3; D might be TRBD1 or TRBD2, each matching 6 bases. Trimming took off 3 bases at V and 2 bases at J, with 18 bases between the two ends. Germline assignment: CDR1 LNHNV and CDR2 YYDKDF (reference sequence). The CDR3 is made up of 17 amino acids. For the CDR3, the DNA is TGTGCCACCAGCAGCCCCGGGGGCGGTAGACTCACAGATACGCAGTATTTT. It codes for CATSSPGGGRLTDTQYF. The full variable domain, rest sourced from reference TRBV15 and TRBJ2-3, is DAMVIQNPRYQVTQFGKPVTLSCSQTLNHNVMYWYQQKSSQAPKLLFHYYDKDFNNEADTPDNFQSRRPNTSFCFLDIRSPGLGDTAMYLCATSSPGGGRLTDTQYFGPGTRLTVL.